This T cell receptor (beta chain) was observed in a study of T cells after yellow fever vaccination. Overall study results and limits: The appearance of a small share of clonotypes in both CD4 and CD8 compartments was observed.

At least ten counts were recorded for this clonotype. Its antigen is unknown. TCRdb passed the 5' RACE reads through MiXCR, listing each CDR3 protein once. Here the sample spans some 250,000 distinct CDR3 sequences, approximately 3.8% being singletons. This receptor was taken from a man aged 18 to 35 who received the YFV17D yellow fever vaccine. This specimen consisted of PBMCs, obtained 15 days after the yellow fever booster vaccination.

The CDR3 coding sequence is TGTGCCAGCAGGGGGGGGCACCTTCTAATAGGCTACACCTTC. Its protein is CASRGGHLLIGYTF. This chain connects TRBV28 to TRBJ1-2, with D maybe TRBD1 (6 bases). Germline V gene data show CDR1 as MDHEN and CDR2 as SYDVKM. With 6 bases removed from V and 8 bases from J, the gap between germline ends came to 19 bases. CDR3 length equals 14 residues.